The 19 T cell receptor beta chains below were found in one sample sequenced in a study of T cell responses to AZD1222 COVID-19 vaccine. The assay was immunoSEQ multiplex PCR, and TCRdb's table has in-frame clones only and misses some. In the table there are roughly 80,000 clones, 80% to 90% of which are singletons. The sequencing here drew on peripheral blood, taken on day 0 of AZD1222 vaccination. All receptors derive from an adult in good health.

The count of this clone is one. J is TRBJ1-2 and V is TRBV6-2 or TRBV6-3; D may be TRBD1 (5 bases). The V end lost 6 bases, the J end lost 5 bases, and 19 bases lay between the germline ends. The CDR3 extends over 15 amino acids. Germline V gene lookup returns CDR1 MNHEY and CDR2 SVGEGT. The CDR3 DNA sequence: TGTGCCAGCAGCAAAAATGTCGGAGGGGAATATGGCTACACCTTC. Residues: CASSKNVGGEYGYTF.

The rearrangement links TRBV28 to TRBJ1-1, with 9 nucleotides matching TRBD1. V lost 3 bases to trimming and J lost 5 bases; unmatched junction nucleotides: 7. Germline V gene data show CDR1 as MDHEN and CDR2 as SYDVKM. CDR3 length equals 15 residues. Written as DNA, the CDR3 is TGTGCCAGCAGTTTGCTTTCGGACAGGGGAACTGAAGCTTTCTTT. Its protein is CASSLLSDRGTEAFF.

This clone was recorded only once. The V and J genes are TRBV9 and TRBJ1-2; D uncertain. Germline-derived CDR1 and CDR2 are SGDLS and YYNGEE. Deletions cut 0 bases from V and 4 bases from J, with 13 bases between. The CDR3 sequence is 15 residues long. The CDR3 protein is CASSVASTESYGYTF. The CDR3 region has the DNA TGTGCCAGCAGCGTAGCTAGTACAGAATCCTATGGCTACACCTTC.

This clone was detected once. The V call is TRBV5-1, the J call TRBJ1-6; no definite D call. Germline V lookup: CDR1 SGHRS, CDR2 YFSETQ. The V end was cut by 0 bases, the J end by 9 bases, with 13 bases between. The length of the CDR3 is 15 residues. The CDR3 sequence is CASSLGLQTGSPLHF. The CDR3 region has the DNA TGCGCCAGCAGCTTGGGGCTCCAAACGGGTTCACCCCTCCACTTT.

CDR3 coding DNA: TGCGCCAGCGCAAGAAGGGGGAGCACCGGGGAGCTGTTTTTT. Amino acids: CASARRGSTGELFF. This chain uses TRBV5-1 with TRBJ2-2, with D maybe TRBD1 (6 bases). V gave up 7 bases and J gave up 4 bases, with 14 bases separating them. This CDR3 spans 14 amino acids. Germline V CDR1 and CDR2: SGHRS, YFSETQ.

The chain is built from TRBV7-2 and TRBJ2-5; either TRBD1 or TRBD2 may supply D (7 bases each). V was clipped by 1 base and J by 1 base, with 19 bases between them. CDR3 size: 18 residues. Per germline, CDR1 SGHTA and CDR2 FQGNSA. The CDR3 region is CASSLEGGDRLSQETQYF. In DNA, the CDR3 is TGTGCCAGCAGCTTAGAGGGAGGGGACAGACTTAGCCAAGAGACCCAGTACTTC.

V gene TRBV5-5 combines with J gene TRBJ1-1; D unclear. CDR3 size: 17 residues. The ends were cut back, 0 bases at V and 0 bases at J, with 15 bases in the middle. In germline, CDR1 is SGHKS, CDR2 YYEKEE (reference sequence). The CDR3 sequence is CASSLAVTSGLNTEAFF. For the CDR3, the DNA is TGTGCCAGCAGCTTGGCCGTTACATCCGGGCTGAACACTGAAGCTTTCTTT. The variable domain in full, with the rest retrieved from reference TRBV5-5 and TRBJ1-1, is DAGVTQSPTHLIKTRGQQVTLRCSPISGHKSVSWYQQVLGQGPQFIFQYYEKEERGRGNFPDRFSARQFPNYSSELNVNALLLGDSALYLCASSLAVTSGLNTEAFFGQGTRLTVV.

This chain connects TRBV2 to TRBJ1-6; D call uncertain. The germline gives CDR1 SNHLY, CDR2 FYNNEI. Trimming took 3 bases from V and 5 from J, leaving 2 bases between them. This CDR3 contains 12 residues. In nucleotides, the CDR3 is TGTGCCAGCAGTGACGATAATTCACCCCTCCACTTT. Translation gives CASSDDNSPLHF. Combining the CDR3 with reference TRBV2 and TRBJ1-6 gives the whole variable domain EPEVTQTPSHQVTQMGQEVILRCVPISNHLYFYWYRQILGQKVEFLVSFYNNEISEKSEIFDDQFSVERPDGSNFTLKIRSTKLEDSAMYFCASSDDNSPLHFGNGTRLTVT.

V usage is TRBV13 and J usage is TRBJ1-2; D is uncertain. Between the trimmed V and J ends, which lost 1 base and 0 bases, there was a span of 12 bases. The CDR3 covers 16 residues. Per germline, CDR1 PRHDT and CDR2 FYEKMQ (reference sequence). CDR3 in amino acids: CASSLARTVTNYGYTF. CDR3 bases: TGTGCCAGCAGCTTAGCCCGTACAGTTACTAACTATGGCTACACCTTC.

This clone qualifies as medium-sized. The J gene is TRBJ2-7, the V gene TRBV6-5; TRBD2 matches at 12 bases. The J segment lost 0 bases and the V segment lost 5 bases, leaving 2 bases of the junction unmatched. The CDR3 is made up of 15 amino acids. The germline V gene encodes CDR1 MNHEY and CDR2 SVGAGI. The CDR3 DNA sequence: TGTGCCAGCAGTCTAGCGGGGGGGAGCTCCTACGAGCAGTACTTC. As protein: CASSLAGGSSYEQYF.

The rearrangement joins TRBV10-1 to TRBJ2-1; D remains unclear. The CDR3 contains 20 residues. Germline V gives CDR1 WNHNN, CDR2 SYGVQD (reference sequence). V lost 0 bases and J lost 3, with 24 bases in between. The CDR3 DNA reads as TGCGCCAGCAGTGAGTCAGCGTTCGACTTCAACGATCGTCTCTACAATGAGCAGTTCTTC. Its translation is CASSESAFDFNDRLYNEQFF.

The chain joins TRBV21-1 to TRBJ1-2. TRBV21-1 is described as a pseudogene. The CDR3 contains 12 residues. The DNA of the CDR3 is TGTGCCAGCACCCTACACTCTCGGGGCTACACCTTC. Protein: CASTLHSRGYTF.

The chain is built from TRBV7-3 and TRBJ1-3; no clear D. Germline CDR1 SGHTA, CDR2 FQGTGA. V dropped 0 bases and J dropped 2 bases, with 8 bases sitting between them. The CDR3 totals 15 residues. CDR3 in DNA: TGTGCCAGCAGCTTAACAGGAACTGCTGGAAACACCATATATTTT. As protein: CASSLTGTAGNTIYF.

The rearrangement uses TRBV18 and TRBJ2-1; D call uncertain. V was clipped by 0 bases and J by 2 bases, with 8 bases between them. This CDR3 has 15 amino acids. Germline V gene sequence: CDR1 KGHSH, CDR2 LQKENI. The CDR3 sequence: CASSPPAAAYNEQFF. The CDR3 nucleotides read TGTGCCAGCTCACCACCGGCGGCAGCCTACAATGAGCAGTTCTTC.

This sequence joins TRBV21-1 and TRBJ1-2; the listed D gene, TRBD1, was not tested against the DNA. TRBV21-1 is reported as a pseudogene. CDR3 length equals 13 residues. CDR3 amino acids: CASRSSGAPGYTF. In DNA, the CDR3 is TGTGCCAGCAGGTCTTCAGGGGCTCCTGGCTACACCTTC.

This clone is a singleton in its sample. V usage is TRBV11-2 and J usage is TRBJ2-7; D is ambiguous. Germline V gene sequence: CDR1 SGHAT, CDR2 FQNNGV. The CDR3 extends over 14 amino acids. V gave up 0 bases and J gave up 3 bases, with 9 bases separating them. The chain's CDR3 is CASSLDWARYEQYF. DNA for the CDR3: TGTGCCAGCAGCTTAGATTGGGCCCGCTACGAGCAGTACTTC.

V and J are TRBV3-1 (or the pseudogene TRBV3-2) and TRBJ1-2; 11 positions agree with TRBD1. The V and J ends lost 3 bases and 4 bases, in that order; junction bases with no gene match: 4. The germline CDR1 and CDR2 sequences are LGHDT and YNNKEL (reference sequence). The CDR3 is 15 residues long. The CDR3 region is CASSHAGTGGYGYTF. CDR3 coding DNA: TGTGCCAGCAGCCACGCGGGGACAGGGGGCTATGGCTACACCTTC.

This chain connects TRBV10-2 to TRBJ1-5; 7 nucleotides agree with TRBD1. CDR3 length equals 14 residues. J gave up 5 bases and V 6 bases, and 7 bases lay outside the gene matches. CDR1 and CDR2 from the germline V gene are WSHSY and SAAADI. The CDR3 region has the DNA TGCGCCAGCAGACAGGGGAGTTGGGATCAGCCCCAGCATTTT. Translating it yields CASRQGSWDQPQHF.

This chain joins TRBV9 and TRBJ1-4, with D possibly TRBD1 on 5 matching bases. Germline CDR1 SGDLS, CDR2 YYNGEE. The CDR3 runs to 15 residues. The V and J ends lost 4 bases and 2 bases respectively, with 12 bases between them. CDR3 sequence reads: CASSPQGRTNEKLFF. In DNA, the CDR3 is TGTGCCAGCAGCCCCCAGGGTCGTACTAATGAAAAACTGTTTTTT.